Below, 10 T cell receptor beta chains from the same sample are listed, as sequenced in a study of blood T cell repertoires in COVID-19. TCRdb keeps only in-frame clones here, not all; method: immunoSEQ multiplex PCR. The repertoire has 150,000 to 180,000 clones, roughly four fifths of them found once; the top ten carry about 12%. Sequencing was performed on peripheral blood. Receptors originate from a woman aged 55-75 years with COVID-19, enrolled during active disease.

This chain joins TRBV12-5 and TRBJ2-3; tentative D call: TRBD2 (6 bases). Looked up from germline, CDR1 is LGHNT and CDR2 is FRNRAP. The CDR3 is made up of 11 amino acids. The V end lost 6 bases, the J end lost 6 bases, and 7 bases lay between the germline ends. In DNA, the CDR3 is TGTGCTAGTGGCCGGGGGGATACGCAGTATTTT. As protein: CASGRGDTQYF.

This clone was recorded a few times. The chain combines TRBV6-5 with TRBJ1-1, with a possible D match to TRBD1 (6 bases). The CDR3 extends over 15 amino acids. Deletions cut 5 bases from V and 1 base from J, with 14 bases between. CDR1 is MNHEY, CDR2 SVGAGI, per germline. This CDR3 reads CASSPRTGPNTEAFF. The CDR3 bases are TGTGCCAGCAGTCCCCGCACAGGGCCGAACACTGAAGCTTTCTTT.

The chain links TRBV5-1 to TRBJ1-2; D perhaps matches TRBD1 (6 bases). From germline, CDR1 is SGHRS and CDR2 YFSETQ. This CDR3 comprises 14 residues. Trimming shortened V by 2 bases and J by 4 bases, and 12 bases separated the two germline ends. The chain's CDR3 is CASSLMGAGYGYTF. The CDR3 DNA reads TGCGCCAGCAGCTTAATGGGGGCGGGCTATGGCTACACCTTC. Looking up the rest from reference TRBV5-1 and TRBJ1-2 gives the full variable domain: KAGVTQTPRYLIKTRGQQVTLSCSPISGHRSVSWYQQTPGQGLQFLFEYFSETQRNKGNFPGRFSGRQFSNSRSEMNVSTLELGDSALYLCASSLMGAGYGYTFGSGTRLTVV.

This clone was seen once. This chain uses TRBV5-1 with TRBJ1-6, with TRBD1 matching 11 bases. V lost 2 bases and J lost 6; bases outside the gene matches: 1. In germline, CDR1 is SGHRS, CDR2 YFSETQ. This CDR3 spans 15 amino acids. The chain's CDR3 is CASSLGTGGNSPLHF. The DNA for the CDR3 is TGCGCCAGCAGCTTAGGGACAGGGGGTAATTCACCCCTCCACTTT.

The chain has TRBV7-2 and TRBJ2-1; TRBD2 matches 9 bases. V lost 1 base to trimming and J lost 4 bases; unmatched junction nucleotides: 5. CDR1 is SGHTA and CDR2 is FQGNSA in the germline V gene. The CDR3 has 16 residues. As DNA, the CDR3 is TGTGCCAGCAGCTTAGGTGGGAGCGGGAGGTACAATGAGCAGTTCTTC. It translates to CASSLGGSGRYNEQFF.

This sequence joins TRBV9 and TRBJ2-7; TRBD2 matches at 7 bases. The CDR3 covers 14 residues. V was clipped by 4 bases and J by 2 bases; unmatched bases: 6. The V gene's germline CDR1 is SGDLS and CDR2 YYNGEE. CDR3 sequence reads: CASSPGLPPYEQYF. CDR3 DNA: TGTGCCAGCAGCCCGGGACTACCTCCCTACGAGCAGTACTTC.

The CDR3 protein is CASSLGTNSYNEQFF. The CDR3 DNA is TGTGCCAGCAGTCTCGGGACTAACTCCTACAATGAGCAGTTCTTC. The chain links TRBV6-5 to TRBJ2-1, with 7 bases aligning to TRBD2. The CDR3 totals 15 residues. Germline V lookup: CDR1 MNHEY, CDR2 SVGAGI. Trimming took 5 bases from V and 0 from J; bases not matched to a gene: 4.

The chain links TRBV9 to TRBJ2-1, with 11 bases lining up with TRBD2. Looked up from germline, CDR1 is SGDLS and CDR2 is YYNGEE. V was pared by 0 bases and J by 7 bases, with 6 bases of the junction left unmatched. This CDR3 comprises 16 residues. CDR3 region: CASSVGSGRGWNEQFF. The CDR3, as DNA: TGTGCCAGCAGCGTAGGTAGCGGGAGGGGGTGGAATGAGCAGTTCTTC.

This chain uses TRBV19 with TRBJ2-1; 12 bases line up with TRBD2. With 6 bases clipped from V and 3 bases from J, the junction kept 3 bases outside the gene matches. This CDR3 comprises 15 residues. Germline values: CDR1 LNHDA, CDR2 SQIVND (reference sequence). The CDR3 sequence is CASRGTSGRYNEQFF. CDR3 bases: TGTGCCAGTAGGGGGACTAGCGGGCGCTACAATGAGCAGTTCTTC.

The rearrangement links TRBV7-6 to TRBJ1-6; D unclear. The CDR3 is made up of 14 amino acids. CDR1 and CDR2 from the germline V gene are SGHVS and FNYEAQ. The germline V and J ends were trimmed by 5 bases and 7 bases, with 12 bases remaining between them. CDR3: CASSPRTANSPLHF. DNA of the CDR3: TGTGCCAGCAGCCCTCGGACTGCAAATTCACCCCTCCACTTT.